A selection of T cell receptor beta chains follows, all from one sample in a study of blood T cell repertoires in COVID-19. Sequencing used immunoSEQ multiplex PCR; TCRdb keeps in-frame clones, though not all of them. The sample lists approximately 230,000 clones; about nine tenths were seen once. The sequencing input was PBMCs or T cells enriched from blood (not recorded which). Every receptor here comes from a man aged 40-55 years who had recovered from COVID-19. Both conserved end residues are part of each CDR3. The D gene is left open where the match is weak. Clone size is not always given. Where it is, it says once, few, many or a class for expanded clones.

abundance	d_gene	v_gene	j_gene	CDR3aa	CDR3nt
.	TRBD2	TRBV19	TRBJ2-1	CASSIGLAGAPNSYNEQFF	TGTGCCAGTAGTATAGGGTTAGCGGGGGCCCCAAACTCCTACAATGAGCAGTTCTTC
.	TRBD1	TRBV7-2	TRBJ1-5	CASSSYLGTGQPQHF	TGTGCCAGCAGCTCGTACCTAGGGACAGGTCAGCCCCAGCATTTT
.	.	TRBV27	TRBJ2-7	CASSSGYEQYF	TGTGCCAGCAGTTCAGGCTACGAGCAGTACTTC
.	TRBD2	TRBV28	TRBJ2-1	CASSPLAGVNNEQFF	TGTGCCAGCAGTCCCTTAGCGGGAGTCAACAATGAGCAGTTCTTC
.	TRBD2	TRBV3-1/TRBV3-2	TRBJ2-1	CASSQDASGSGEQFF	TGTGCCAGCAGCCAAGATGCTAGCGGGAGTGGTGAGCAGTTCTTC
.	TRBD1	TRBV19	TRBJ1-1	CASSTGQMNTEAFF	TGTGCCAGTAGTACGGGACAGATGAACACTGAAGCTTTCTTT
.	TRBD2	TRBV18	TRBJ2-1	CASSPSGGFYEQFF	TGTGCCAGCTCACCATCGGGAGGGTTCTATGAGCAGTTCTTC
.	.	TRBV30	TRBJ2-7	CAWSGQVYEQYF	TGTGCCTGGAGTGGACAGGTCTACGAGCAGTACTTC
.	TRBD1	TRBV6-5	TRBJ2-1	CASSQGVAYNEQFF	TGTGCCAGCAGTCAGGGGGTCGCCTACAATGAGCAGTTCTTC
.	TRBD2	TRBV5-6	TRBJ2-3	CASNVGAGGTADTQYF	TGTGCCAGCAACGTTGGGGCCGGGGGGACGGCAGATACGCAGTATTTT
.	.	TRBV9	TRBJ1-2	CASGEGSYYGYTF	TGTGCCAGCGGAGAAGGGAGCTACTATGGCTACACCTTC
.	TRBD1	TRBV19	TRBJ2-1	CASSIYGTVNNEQFF	TGTGCCAGTAGTATTTACGGGACAGTAAACAATGAGCAGTTCTTC
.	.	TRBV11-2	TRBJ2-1	CASSLRGAGEFDEQFF	TGTGCCAGCAGCTTACGGGGGGCGGGAGAATTTGATGAGCAGTTCTTC
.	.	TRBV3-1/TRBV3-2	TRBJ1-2	CASSCNRVGYGYTF	TGTGCCAGCAGCTGTAACAGGGTAGGCTATGGCTACACCTTC
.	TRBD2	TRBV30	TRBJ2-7	CACRPSGYEQYF	TGTGCCTGCCGTCCTAGCGGTTACGAGCAGTACTTC
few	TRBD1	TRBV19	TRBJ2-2	CAGGSGTGGTGELFF	TGTGCCGGGGGCTCCGGGACAGGGGGCACCGGGGAGCTGTTTTTT
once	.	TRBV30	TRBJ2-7	CAWTEGYEQYF	TGTGCCTGGACCGAGGGCTACGAGCAGTACTTC
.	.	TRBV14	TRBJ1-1	CASSSTPNTEAFF	TGTGCCAGCAGCTCCACACCGAACACTGAAGCTTTCTTT
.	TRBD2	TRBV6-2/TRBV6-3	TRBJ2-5	CASTPAPGKGTSLGETQYF	TGTGCCAGCACCCCCGCCCCCGGGAAGGGGACTAGCTTAGGAGAGACCCAGTACTTC
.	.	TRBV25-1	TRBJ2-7	CASSDPRRGGSYEQYF	TGTGCCAGCAGTGATCCCCGTCGGGGAGGCTCCTACGAGCAGTACTTC
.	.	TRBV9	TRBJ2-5	CASSPWTSAGLNF	TGTGCCAGCAGCCCATGGACCTCGGCAGGGTTGAACTTC
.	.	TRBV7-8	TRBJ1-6	CASRRGINSPLHF	TGTGCCAGTCGGCGGGGGATCAATTCACCCCTCCACTTT
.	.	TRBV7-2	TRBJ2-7	CASSPNREHAEQYF	TGTGCCAGCAGCCCGAACAGGGAGCATGCCGAGCAGTACTTC
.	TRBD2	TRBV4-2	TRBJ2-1	CASSQDSLAGGEQFF	TGTGCCAGCAGCCAAGATTCGCTAGCGGGGGGTGAGCAGTTCTTC
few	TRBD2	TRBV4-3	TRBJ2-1	CASSQVPTSRSYNEQFF	TGCGCCAGCAGCCAAGTCCCGACTAGCAGGTCGTACAATGAGCAGTTCTTC
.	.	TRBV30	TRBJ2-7	CAWSVGGAYEQYF	TGTGCCTGGAGTGTAGGGGGGGCCTACGAGCAGTACTTC
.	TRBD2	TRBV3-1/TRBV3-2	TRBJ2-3	CASSQELAGSTDTQYF	TGTGCCAGCAGCCAAGAATTAGCGGGGAGCACAGATACGCAGTATTTT
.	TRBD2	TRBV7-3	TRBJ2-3	CASSFTSGGRASTDTQYF	TGTGCCAGCAGCTTTACTAGCGGGGGCCGTGCTAGCACAGATACGCAGTATTTT
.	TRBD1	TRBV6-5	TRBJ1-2	CASSRRQGAVWGYTF	TGTGCCAGCAGCCGACGACAGGGGGCTGTATGGGGCTACACCTTC
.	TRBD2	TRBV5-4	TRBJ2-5	CASSPGLAGVQETQYF	TGTGCCAGCAGCCCGGGACTAGCGGGAGTGCAAGAGACCCAGTACTTC
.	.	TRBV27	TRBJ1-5	CASSTGFISQPQHF	TGTGCCAGCAGTACAGGGTTTATTAGTCAGCCCCAGCATTTT
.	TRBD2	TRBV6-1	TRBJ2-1	CASSELAGGSNEQFF	TGTGCCAGCAGTGAACTAGCGGGGGGCTCCAATGAGCAGTTCTTC
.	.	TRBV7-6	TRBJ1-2	CASSLGRGGGNYGYTF	TGTGCCAGCAGCTTAGGTCGTGGGGGAGGGAACTATGGCTACACCTTC
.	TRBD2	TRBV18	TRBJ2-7	CASSPPSSGRAHEQYF	TGTGCCAGCTCACCACCGTCTAGCGGGAGGGCCCACGAGCAGTACTTC
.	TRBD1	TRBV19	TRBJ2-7	CASSRTGAGEQYF	TGTGCCAGTAGTAGGACAGGGGCGGGTGAGCAGTACTTC
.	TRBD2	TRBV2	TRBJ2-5	CASRLTSEETQYF	TGTGCCAGCAGACTCACTAGCGAGGAGACCCAGTACTTC
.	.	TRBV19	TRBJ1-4	CASSPQRGSHEKLFF	TGTGCCAGTAGTCCTCAACGGGGGAGTCATGAAAAACTGTTTTTT
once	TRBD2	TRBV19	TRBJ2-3	CASSIDGTSGYTDTQYF	TGTGCCAGTAGTATAGACGGGACTAGCGGATACACAGATACGCAGTATTTT
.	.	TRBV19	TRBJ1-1	CASGGRTEAFF	TGTGCCAGTGGGGGCCGCACTGAAGCTTTCTTT
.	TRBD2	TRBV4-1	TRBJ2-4	CASSQGLAGGSAKNIQYF	TGCGCCAGCAGCCAGGGACTAGCGGGAGGATCAGCCAAAAACATTCAGTACTTC
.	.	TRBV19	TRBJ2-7	CASMKYQGGTYEQYF	TGTGCCAGTATGAAGTATCAGGGTGGAACCTACGAGCAGTACTTC
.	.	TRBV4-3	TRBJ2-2	CASSQGGDSGILDGELFF	TGCGCCAGCAGCCAAGGCGGGGACAGTGGTATCCTGGACGGGGAGCTGTTTTTT
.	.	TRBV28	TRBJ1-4	CASSFYQGLTDEKLFF	TGTGCCAGCAGTTTCTATCAGGGCCTGACGGATGAAAAACTGTTTTTT
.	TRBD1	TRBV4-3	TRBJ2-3	CASSQDGVGRGRVSTDTQYF	TGCGCCAGCAGCCAAGATGGAGTTGGCAGGGGGCGGGTTAGCACAGATACGCAGTATTTT
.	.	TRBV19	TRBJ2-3	CASSIGNLGGTDTQYF	TGTGCCAGTAGTATAGGAAACCTCGGGGGCACAGATACGCAGTATTTT
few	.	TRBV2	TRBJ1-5	CASSERGGRQPQHF	TGTGCCAGCAGTGAGCGGGGGGGACGTCAGCCCCAGCATTTT
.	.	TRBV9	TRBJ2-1	CASSVSGNEQFF	TGTGCCAGCAGCGTTAGCGGCAATGAGCAGTTCTTC
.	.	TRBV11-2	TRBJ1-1	CASSLNGRNTEAFF	TGTGCCAGCAGCTTAAATGGCAGAAACACTGAAGCTTTCTTT
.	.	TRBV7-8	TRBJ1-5	CASSQTQALWGNQPQHF	TGTGCCAGCAGCCAAACACAGGCTCTATGGGGCAATCAGCCCCAGCATTTT
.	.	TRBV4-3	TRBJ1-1	CASSRGERSNTEAFF	TGCGCCAGCAGCCGCGGGGAGCGTTCGAACACTGAAGCTTTCTTT
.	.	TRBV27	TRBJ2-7	CASSLGGKGGEQYF	TGTGCCAGCAGTTTAGGAGGGAAAGGCGGGGAGCAGTACTTC
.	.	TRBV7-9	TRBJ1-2	CASSSTLPGDGYTF	TGTGCCAGCAGCTCGACCCTACCAGGGGATGGCTACACCTTC
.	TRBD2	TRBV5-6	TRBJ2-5	CASSLAGLVKETQYF	TGTGCCAGCAGCTTAGCGGGACTAGTTAAGGAGACCCAGTACTTC
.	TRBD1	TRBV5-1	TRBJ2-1	CASSLGQGDEQFF	TGCGCCAGCAGCTTGGGACAGGGCGATGAGCAGTTCTTC
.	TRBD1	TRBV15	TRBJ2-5	CATSRDQGQGSETQYF	TGTGCCACCAGCAGAGATCAGGGACAGGGATCAGAGACCCAGTACTTC
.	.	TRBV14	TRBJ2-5	CASSQGGSETQYF	TGTGCCAGCAGCCAGGGGGGTTCAGAGACCCAGTACTTC
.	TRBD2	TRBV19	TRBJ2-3	CASSPPVAGGPSTDTQYF	TGTGCCAGTAGTCCCCCGGTAGCGGGAGGGCCGAGCACAGATACGCAGTATTTT
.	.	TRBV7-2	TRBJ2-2	CASSYRTGRDGELFF	TGTGCCAGCAGCTACCGGACAGGGAGGGACGGGGAGCTGTTTTTT